The sequence of this T cell receptor beta chain was determined in a study of metastatic and nonmetastatic thyroid tumors. The wider study: Repertoires from blood and tumor or nodule tissue of malignant and benign thyroid patients were compared.

Nobody among the patients had been given any treatment before thyroid surgery. The table lists this clone with many counts. Through MiXCR, TCRdb re-clonotyped the PCR reads. The sample shows roughly 20,000 clones, approximately 11% of them seen only once. The CDR3 totals 16 residues. The V segment lost 10 bases and the J segment 3 bases; nucleotides outside the gene matches: 13. The germline V gene encodes CDR1 ENHRY and CDR2 SYGVKD. The sequencing sample was made of blood. This chain joins TRBV10-3 and TRBJ2-2, with 8 bases lining up with TRBD1. This clonotype was obtained from a female donor with papillary thyroid cancer or a benign thyroid nodule (not recorded which). Some clones in this sample may be carry-over from other donors' samples. CDR3 bases: TGTGCCACCCGACTTCTTACACAGGGGGACACCGGGGAGCTGTTTTTT. Residues: CATRLLTQGDTGELFF.